One sample yielded the 18 T cell receptor beta chains listed below, sequenced in a study of blood T cell repertoires in COVID-19. TCRdb keeps only in-frame clones here, not all; method: immunoSEQ multiplex PCR. The data show 160,000 or so clones, roughly 74% seen once. Input material: peripheral blood. Every receptor here comes from a woman of 80 years or more with acute or convalescent COVID-19.

This clone was seen a handful of times. The rearrangement joins TRBV7-2 to TRBJ1-2; no firm D call. V lost 0 bases, J lost 7 bases, and 15 bases lay in between. The CDR3 is 15 amino acids. In germline, CDR1 is SGHTA, CDR2 FQGNSA. The CDR3 bases are TGTGCCAGCAGCTTAGCGCCCACCGACACACGTGGCTACACCTTC. Translating gives CASSLAPTDTRGYTF.

This chain connects TRBV5-1 to TRBJ2-3; 10 bases fit TRBD2. CDR1 and CDR2 (germline): SGHRS, YFSETQ. The CDR3 has 17 residues. Trimming took 0 bases from V and 5 from J; bases not matched to a gene: 9. The CDR3, as DNA: TGCGCCAGCAGCTTGGTCGCTAGCGGGAGCTCGGGAGATACGCAGTATTTT. Translated: CASSLVASGSSGDTQYF.

Regarding this clone: Different DNA sequences within this sample yield the same CDR3. The CDR3 DNA sequence: TGTGCCAGCTCACCACAAGGGGGCAATGAGCAGTTCTTC. It codes for CASSPQGGNEQFF. The chain recombines TRBV18 with TRBJ2-1, with D perhaps matching TRBD1 (6 bases). Trimming removed 1 base from V and 6 bases from J, with 7 bases in between. Germline CDR1 and CDR2: KGHSH and LQKENI. The CDR3 spans 13 residues.

This chain links TRBV14 with TRBJ2-7; 10 bases are a match to TRBD2. The ends lost 6 bases at V and 6 bases at J; junction bases unmatched: 8. Germline V gene sequence: CDR1 SGHDN, CDR2 FVKESK. The CDR3 spans 14 residues. Here the CDR3 reads CASRSSGGPIEQYF. In nucleotides, the CDR3 is TGTGCCAGCAGGTCTAGCGGGGGCCCGATCGAGCAGTACTTC.

The J gene is TRBJ2-7, the V gene TRBV11-3; D may be TRBD2 (5 bases). There are 15 residues in the CDR3. Germline V gene sequence: CDR1 SGHNT, CDR2 YENEEA. The germline V and J ends were trimmed by 1 base and 2 bases, with 12 bases remaining between them. The CDR3 coding sequence is TGTGCCAGCAGCTTAGGCCCTAGCCCACCCTACGAGCAGTACTTC. Amino acid sequence: CASSLGPSPPYEQYF. Looking up the rest from reference TRBV11-3 and TRBJ2-7 gives the full variable domain: EAGVVQSPRYKIIEKKQPVAFWCNPISGHNTLYWYLQNLGQGPELLIRYENEEAVDDSQLPKDRFSAERLKGVDSTLKIQPAELGDSAVYLCASSLGPSPPYEQYFGPGTRLTVT.

The chain couples TRBV6-5 to TRBJ1-1; 8 nucleotides line up with TRBD1. The germline V gene has CDR1 MNHEY and CDR2 SVGAGI. The junction had 5 bases not matched to a gene; V was cut back by 7 bases and J by 1 base. The CDR3 extends over 14 amino acids. CDR3 in DNA: TGTGCCAGCACCCCCGGGACAGGGAACACTGAAGCTTTCTTT. Protein sequence: CASTPGTGNTEAFF.

The gene calls are TRBV29-1 and TRBJ2-5, with D perhaps TRBD2 (6 bases). In germline, CDR1 is SQVTM, CDR2 ANQGSEA. The CDR3 totals 12 residues. Deletions cut 6 bases from V and 5 bases from J, with 13 bases between. In nucleotides, the CDR3 is TGCAGCGTACGGGAGAGCACTGAGACCCAGTACTTC. It yields the protein CSVRESTETQYF.

This clone was picked up a small number of times. The rearrangement uses TRBV28 and TRBJ2-3; no clear D. Germline CDR1 reads MDHEN; CDR2 reads SYDVKM. V was cut by 3 bases and J by 3 bases, with 16 bases left in between. This CDR3 region has 16 residues. CDR3 sequence reads: CASSLSQNLPTDTQYF. As DNA, the CDR3 is TGTGCCAGCAGTTTGTCACAAAACCTCCCGACAGATACGCAGTATTTT. Looking up the rest from reference TRBV28 and TRBJ2-3 gives the full variable domain: DVKVTQSSRYLVKRTGEKVFLECVQDMDHENMFWYRQDPGLGLRLIYFSYDVKMKEKGDIPEGYSVSREKKERFSLILESASTNQTSMYLCASSLSQNLPTDTQYFGPGTRLTVL.

Comments on this clone: Other DNA sequences within the sample encode an identical CDR3. The V gene is TRBV30, the J gene TRBJ1-5; D uncertain. Germline V gene sequence: CDR1 GTSNPN, CDR2 SVGIG (reference sequence). Trimming took off 2 bases at V and 2 bases at J, with 7 bases between the two ends. CDR3 length equals 13 residues. The CDR3 bases are TGTGCCTGGAGTTCGGGTGGCAATCAGCCCCAGCATTTT. It is translated as CAWSSGGNQPQHF.

V usage is TRBV12-3 or TRBV12-4 and J usage is TRBJ2-7; 9 nucleotides line up with TRBD1. CDR3 size: 12 residues. V lost 7 bases to trimming and J lost 5 bases; unmatched junction nucleotides: 3. Here the CDR3 DNA reads TGTGCCAGCAAAACAGGGGGCAACGAGCAGTACTTC. This sequence encodes CASKTGGNEQYF.

This clone was recorded once. The rearrangement links TRBV7-8 to TRBJ1-2; TRBD1 might be the D (5 bases). The germline CDR1 and CDR2 sequences are SGHVS and FQNEAQ. The CDR3 totals 14 residues. V was trimmed by 4 bases and J by 4 bases, leaving 13 bases between them. The CDR3 sequence: CASSSDGTSYGYTF. The DNA of the CDR3 is TGTGCCAGCAGCTCCGACGGGACTTCCTATGGCTACACCTTC.

CDR3 nucleotide sequence: TGTGCCAGCAGCTGGGGGACAGAGCCTAGGGACACCTTC. Its translation is CASSWGTEPRDTF. The V gene is TRBV5-5, the J gene TRBJ1-2, with 7 nucleotides matching TRBD1. Unmatched junction bases numbered 11, after V lost 3 bases and J lost 12 bases. CDR1 is SGHKS and CDR2 is YYEKEE in the germline V gene (reference sequence). The CDR3 has 13 residues.

This clone appeared a few times. The chain employs TRBV7-8 and TRBJ2-7, with 9 bases fitting TRBD2. The V gene end was trimmed by 5 bases and the J gene end by 2 bases; junction bases not matched to a gene: 4. This CDR3 region has 14 residues. The germline CDR1 and CDR2 sequences are SGHVS and FQNEAQ. The CDR3 loop reads CASSPRLAAYEQYF. Written as DNA, the CDR3 is TGTGCCAGCAGCCCGCGACTAGCGGCCTACGAGCAGTACTTC.

This sequence joins TRBV18 and TRBJ1-1, with TRBD1 as a possible D gene (6 bases). The CDR3 loop spans 14 amino acids. Germline values: CDR1 KGHSH, CDR2 LQKENI. V shed 3 bases and J shed 1 base, with 9 bases lying between them. The CDR3 nucleotides read TGTGCCAGCTCACCGGGGGCAGGGAACACTGAAGCTTTCTTT. Encoded protein: CASSPGAGNTEAFF. The variable domain in full, with the rest retrieved from reference TRBV18 and TRBJ1-1, is NAGVMQNPRHLVRRRGQEARLRCSPMKGHSHVYWYRQLPEEGLKFMVYLQKENIIDESGMPKERFSAEFPKEGPSILRIQQVVRGDSAAYFCASSPGAGNTEAFFGQGTRLTVV.

This clone came up once. The V gene is TRBV11-2, the J gene TRBJ2-5, with 9 bases lining up with TRBD2. The CDR3 consists of 14 residues. Germline assignment: CDR1 SGHAT and CDR2 FQNNGV. Trimming removed 3 bases from V and 3 bases from J; junction bases left unmatched: 2. CDR3 sequence: CASSLTSGKETQYF. Written as DNA, the CDR3 is TGTGCCAGCAGCTTGACTAGCGGCAAAGAGACCCAGTACTTC.

Concerning this clone: In the same sample, other DNA sequences code for this CDR3. The V gene is TRBV19, the J gene TRBJ2-7; 8 bases line up with TRBD1. The CDR3 sequence is 13 residues long. Germline CDR1 LNHDA, CDR2 SQIVND (reference sequence). Trimming removed 4 bases from V and 3 bases from J; junction bases left unmatched: 2. Here the CDR3 DNA reads TGTGCCAGTAGTACCGACAGGGGCTACGAGCAGTACTTC. Its translation is CASSTDRGYEQYF.

This chain connects TRBV4-2 to TRBJ1-2; 7 positions match TRBD1. CDR1 is LGHNA and CDR2 is YNFKEQ in the germline V gene. There are 16 residues in the CDR3. The V and J ends lost 0 bases and 2 bases, in that order; junction bases with no gene match: 6. This CDR3 is CASSQDQLGGNYGYTF. The CDR3 DNA is TGTGCCAGCAGCCAAGATCAGCTAGGGGGCAACTATGGCTACACCTTC.

The V and J genes are TRBV5-1 and TRBJ2-5; no definite D call. The CDR3 contains 13 residues. V was pared by 4 bases and J by 1 base, with 8 bases between. The germline V gene encodes CDR1 SGHRS and CDR2 YFSETQ. Written as DNA, the CDR3 is TGCGCCAGCAGCCCTGGAGTCCAAGAGACCCAGTACTTC. Its translation is CASSPGVQETQYF.